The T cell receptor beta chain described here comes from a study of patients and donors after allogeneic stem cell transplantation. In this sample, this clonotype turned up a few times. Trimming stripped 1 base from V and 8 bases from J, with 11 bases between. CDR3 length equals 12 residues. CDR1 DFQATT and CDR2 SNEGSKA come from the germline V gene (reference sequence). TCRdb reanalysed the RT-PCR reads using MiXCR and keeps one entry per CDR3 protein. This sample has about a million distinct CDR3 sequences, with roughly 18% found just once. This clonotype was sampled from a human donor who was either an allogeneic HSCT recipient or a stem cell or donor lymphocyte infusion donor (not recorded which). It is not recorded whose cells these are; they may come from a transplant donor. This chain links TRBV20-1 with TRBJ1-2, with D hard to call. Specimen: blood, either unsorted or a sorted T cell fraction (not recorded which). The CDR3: CSARVRREGYTF. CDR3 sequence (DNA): TGCAGTGCTAGAGTACGACGAGAGGGCTACACCTTC.